The 32 T cell receptor beta chains reported below all come from one sample, sequenced in a study of T cells expressing NK-cell markers. TCRdb re-called the 5' RACE reads and gives one entry per CDR3 protein, without DNA. Recorded for this sample: around 380,000 distinct CDR3 sequences. The sample comprised blood T cells: a sorted CD56 or NKG2C T cell subset, CD4+ or CD8+ T cells, or bulk PBMC T cells (not recorded which). The receptor source for this set is a woman in her forties or fifties in good health.

The CDR3: CASWDRGYEQYF. The V call is TRBV28, the J call TRBJ2-7; TCRdb indicates TRBD1, and absent DNA this call remains unverified. The germline V gene has CDR1 MDHEN and CDR2 SYDVKM. The CDR3 spans 12 residues.

V usage is TRBV5-6 and J usage is TRBJ2-1. CDR1 and CDR2 from the germline V gene are SGHDT and YYEEEE. The CDR3 sequence is 15 residues long. The CDR3 spells CASSLKREFYNEQFF. Complete variable domain (other parts from reference TRBV5-6 and TRBJ2-1): DAGVTQSPTHLIKTRGQQVTLRCSPKSGHDTVSWYQQALGQGPQFIFQYYEEEERQRGNFPDRFSGHQFPNYSSELNVNALLLGDSALYLCASSLKREFYNEQFFGPGTRLTVL.

The gene calls are TRBV7-7 and TRBJ2-3. The germline CDR1 and CDR2 sequences are SSHAT and FNYEAQ (reference sequence). The CDR3 has 13 residues. CDR3 amino acids: CASSIAEGDTQYF.

CDR3 amino acids: CASNLIGGANYGYTF. The chain uses TRBV6-5 and TRBJ1-2. Germline V gene lookup returns CDR1 MNHEY and CDR2 SVGAGI. The CDR3 has 15 amino acids.

The chain is built from TRBV29-1 and TRBJ2-1; the D call of TRBD1 rests on TCRdb alone, since no DNA is present to check it. CDR1 is SQVTM, CDR2 ANQGSEA, per germline. This CDR3 region has 12 residues. The CDR3 sequence: CSVEPAGAEQFF.

The V gene is TRBV12-3 or TRBV12-4, the J gene TRBJ2-1. The CDR3 totals 12 residues. The CDR3 reads CASSLSNNEQFF.

This chain connects TRBV5-1 to TRBJ2-1; as DNA is missing, the TRBD2 call by TCRdb cannot be tested. Germline V CDR1 and CDR2: SGHRS, YFSETQ. This CDR3 has 15 amino acids. The CDR3: CASSPPYAGVFEQFF.

The chain recombines TRBV15 with TRBJ1-2; with no DNA, the TCRdb D assignment of TRBD1 cannot be verified. Per germline, CDR1 LNHNV and CDR2 YYDKDF (reference sequence). The CDR3 covers 15 residues. CDR3 protein: CATSRDRVINYGYTF.

V usage is TRBV30 and J usage is TRBJ2-7; TCRdb's assignment of TRBD1 cannot be checked, as there is no DNA. This CDR3 has 16 residues. Germline V lookup: CDR1 GTSNPN, CDR2 SVGIG (reference sequence). The CDR3: CAWSPFVGTNSYEQYF.

This sequence joins TRBV5-1 and TRBJ1-1; TCRdb picks TRBD1, but there is no DNA to check that call. CDR1 SGHRS and CDR2 YFSETQ come from the germline V gene. The CDR3 totals 16 residues. The CDR3 is CASRETGVGMNTEAFF.

The rearrangement joins TRBV12-3 or TRBV12-4 to TRBJ2-2; TCRdb lists TRBD2, though no DNA is available to test this call. The length of the CDR3 is 13 residues. CDR3 sequence: CASSSGRGGELFF.

This chain links TRBV29-1 with TRBJ1-4; the TRBD1 assignment by TCRdb is unverifiable without DNA. Germline CDR1 is SQVTM and CDR2 is ANQGSEA. This CDR3 has 13 amino acids. The CDR3: CSVRQGKAEKLFF. Complete variable domain (other parts from reference TRBV29-1 and TRBJ1-4): SAVISQKPSRDICQRGTSLTIQCQVDSQVTMMFWYRQQPGQSLTLIATANQGSEATYESGFVIDKFPISRPNLTFSTLTVSNMSPEDSSIYLCSVRQGKAEKLFFGSGTQLSVL.

This chain joins TRBV14 and TRBJ2-1; TCRdb names TRBD2, which stays unverified in the absence of DNA. The germline V gene encodes CDR1 SGHDN and CDR2 FVKESK. There are 19 residues in the CDR3. Here the CDR3 reads CASSQDTELADLSYNEQFF. Full variable domain (missing parts from reference TRBV14 and TRBJ2-1): EAGVTQFPSHSVIEKGQTVTLRCDPISGHDNLYWYRRVMGKEIKFLLHFVKESKQDESGMPNNRFLAERTGGTYSTLKVQPAELEDSGVYFCASSQDTELADLSYNEQFFGPGTRLTVL.

The V and J genes are TRBV5-6 and TRBJ1-4; TCRdb reports TRBD1, a call that lacks DNA to check it against. This CDR3 region has 15 residues. The germline V gene encodes CDR1 SGHDT and CDR2 YYEEEE. CDR3 sequence: CASSTRQGGIEKLFF.

This chain links TRBV7-2 with TRBJ2-1; TCRdb lists TRBD2, though no DNA is available to test this call. The CDR3 covers 17 residues. Germline V gives CDR1 SGHTA, CDR2 FQGNSA. The CDR3 loop is CASSLARRLRTYNEQFF.

The chain employs TRBV11-2 and TRBJ1-1; TCRdb returns TRBD1, unconfirmable since there is no DNA. Germline assignment: CDR1 SGHAT and CDR2 FQNNGV. The CDR3 is made up of 14 amino acids. CDR3 loop: CASSPRQGGTEAFF.

J is TRBJ2-1 and V is TRBV7-2; TCRdb's D call, TRBD2, is unchecked because there is no DNA. The CDR3 runs 13 residues. The V gene's germline CDR1 is SGHTA and CDR2 FQGNSA. The CDR3 sequence: CASSTRLGNEQFF. The whole variable domain, filled in from reference TRBV7-2 and TRBJ2-1, reads GAGVSQSPSNKVTEKGKDVELRCDPISGHTALYWYRQSLGQGLEFLIYFQGNSAPDKSGLPSDRFSAERTGGSVSTLTIQRTQQEDSAVYLCASSTRLGNEQFFGPGTRLTVL.

The V call is TRBV19, the J call TRBJ2-2; the TCRdb call, TRBD2, lacks DNA for checking. Germline assignment: CDR1 LNHDA and CDR2 SQIVND (reference sequence). This CDR3 region has 14 residues. The CDR3 loop is CASSIGLAGRELFF. The full variable domain, rest sourced from reference TRBV19 and TRBJ2-2, is DGGITQSPKYLFRKEGQNVTLSCEQNLNHDAMYWYRQDPGQGLRLIYYSQIVNDFQKGDIAEGYSVSREKKESFPLTVTSAQKNPTAFYLCASSIGLAGRELFFGEGSRLTVL.

The genes are TRBV18 and TRBJ2-1; the TRBD2 assignment by TCRdb is unverifiable without DNA. The germline V gene encodes CDR1 KGHSH and CDR2 LQKENI. The CDR3 spans 13 residues. CDR3 sequence: CASSLPGGRAQFF.

This chain joins TRBV5-1 and TRBJ2-1; TCRdb picks TRBD2, but there is no DNA to check that call. This CDR3 is 15 amino acids long. The V gene's germline CDR1 is SGHRS and CDR2 YFSETQ. This CDR3 reads CASRGGGISYNEQFF.

The chain has TRBV18 and TRBJ1-5; TCRdb calls TRBD1, which cannot be checked without DNA. This CDR3 has 15 amino acids. Germline CDR1 KGHSH, CDR2 LQKENI. The CDR3 is CASSPEQGANQPQHF. The full variable domain, rest sourced from reference TRBV18 and TRBJ1-5, is NAGVMQNPRHLVRRRGQEARLRCSPMKGHSHVYWYRQLPEEGLKFMVYLQKENIIDESGMPKERFSAEFPKEGPSILRIQQVVRGDSAAYFCASSPEQGANQPQHFGDGTRLSIL.

The V gene is TRBV4-1, the J gene TRBJ2-3. Germline values: CDR1 MGHRA, CDR2 YSYEKL. This CDR3 comprises 13 residues. The CDR3 sequence: CASSQDATDTQYF.

The rearrangement joins TRBV27 to TRBJ2-1; the D call of TRBD1 rests on TCRdb alone, since no DNA is present to check it. CDR1 is MNHEY, CDR2 SMNVEV, per germline (reference sequence). The CDR3 totals 16 residues. CDR3 residues: CASSQDRDRSYNEQFF.

The chain carries TRBV9 and TRBJ2-2. CDR1 and CDR2 from the germline V gene are SGDLS and YYNGEE. This CDR3 contains 13 residues. CDR3 loop: CASRPSDTGELFF.

This chain links TRBV30 with TRBJ1-6; TCRdb proposes TRBD1, but this gene call is untestable without DNA. The CDR3 contains 13 residues. The V gene's germline CDR1 is GTSNPN and CDR2 SVGIG (reference sequence). The CDR3 protein is CAWKDRDNSPLHF.

This chain uses TRBV20-1 with TRBJ2-3; the D gene TCRdb calls, TRBD2, cannot be checked with no DNA. The CDR3 is 16 residues long. Germline CDR1 and CDR2: DFQATT and SNEGSKA (reference sequence). The CDR3 sequence: CSASSGEDPLMDTQYF.

This sequence joins TRBV27 and TRBJ2-1; TCRdb names TRBD1, which stays unverified in the absence of DNA. The CDR3 extends over 16 amino acids. CDR1 is MNHEY and CDR2 is SMNVEV in the germline V gene (reference sequence). The CDR3 loop is CASSLLAAGAYNEQFF.

The rearrangement joins TRBV9 to TRBJ2-4; checking the TCRdb D call of TRBD1 is not possible without DNA. The CDR3 is 15 amino acids. Germline CDR1 SGDLS, CDR2 YYNGEE. CDR3 residues: CASSVSGTPENIQYF.

The V and J genes are TRBV7-4 and TRBJ2-3; the TCRdb D gene call, TRBD1, has no DNA to confirm it. CDR1 and CDR2 (germline): SGHVT, SQSDAQ. CDR3 size: 17 residues. CDR3 amino acids: CASSSQQTGRYTDTQYF.

The chain combines TRBV12-3 or TRBV12-4 with TRBJ1-2. This CDR3 comprises 14 residues. The CDR3 protein is CASRRGGENYGYTF.

The chain links TRBV11-3 to TRBJ2-3; TCRdb's D call of TRBD1 is untestable without DNA. Germline V gives CDR1 SGHNT, CDR2 YENEEA. The CDR3 runs 16 residues. The CDR3: CASSPPWASGTDTQYF. Complete variable domain (other parts from reference TRBV11-3 and TRBJ2-3): EAGVVQSPRYKIIEKKQPVAFWCNPISGHNTLYWYLQNLGQGPELLIRYENEEAVDDSQLPKDRFSAERLKGVDSTLKIQPAELGDSAVYLCASSPPWASGTDTQYFGPGTRLTVL.

This chain uses TRBV11-2 with TRBJ1-3. The germline V gene encodes CDR1 SGHAT and CDR2 FQNNGV. This CDR3 comprises 16 residues. The CDR3 here is CASSLDRTGLGNTIYF.